This T cell receptor beta chain was recorded in a study of monozygotic twins with inflammatory bowel disease. There were eight separate reactions per sample in which cDNA was made. Each of TCRalpha and TCRbeta cDNA went through two nested PCRs, lasting 16 and 9 cycles. No DNA is given; TCRdb re-called the 5' RACE reads and lists each CDR3 protein once. The data show 420,000 or so distinct CDR3 sequences, and the top ten clones hold approximately 2.3%. This CDR3 comprises 14 residues. Germline lookup yields CDR1 SGHDT and CDR2 YYEEEE. On this clonotype: Its matching antigen is unknown.

Overall study results and limits: Clonotypes shared with others were fewer in IBD patients than in healthy twins, especially with disease activity.

Sequencing was performed on blood. The chain employs TRBV5-6 and TRBJ2-3. This clonotype was sampled from a human donor with ulcerative colitis or Crohn's disease, or a healthy co-twin of an affected twin (not recorded which). The CDR3 loop reads CASSLVLIEDTQYF.